This TCR beta chain was sequenced for a study of T cell repertoires in cytomegalovirus infection (dated by TCRdb to the late 2010s). About the investigation overall: Recently identified HLA-C-restricted CMV epitopes, whose presentation resists viral immunomodulation, were targeted by peptide stimulations together with well-studied HLA-B-restricted epitopes. The HLA type of each donor mattered for the analysis, because public TCR beta signatures pointed to carriage of CMV infection along with the matching HLA type. Results the study describes overall, beyond this receptor: In both this cohort and an independent approximately 370-donor cohort, the cumulative frequency of public TCR beta family members distinguished carriers of CMV infection plus the relevant HLA type. In the ex vivo response, HLA-C-restricted CMV-specific TCR beta clonotypes were dominant, and in two of eight donors the single most frequent clonotype came from this HLA-C-restricted group.

Sequenced using an Illumina HiSeq 1500. TCRdb ran its own pipeline on the public reads, namely fastp trimming at Q25 and MiXCR clone calling, and kept in-frame beta chains. Identical CDR3 proteins give one entry, which carries the most common genes and DNA. The sample records 750,000 to 950,000 distinct CDR3 sequences, 29% of which are singletons. The ten largest clones capture about 12% of the sample. This clonotype came up many times. Its antigen target is currently unknown. Base quality data are lacking; no much larger clone is found one base away. Taken with the paper, the label for treatment or condition translates to: in vitro stimulation with specific CMV peptide epitopes to enrich CMV-specific T cells. The CDR3 starts with the cysteine, ends with the phenylalanine, and has 15 residues. The retained sequence is limited to the CDR3, 45 bases, with the frame set at the first base. The V end loses 5 bases and the J end loses 0 bases, and a stretch of 12 bases separates them. The germline V gene yields SGHTA for CDR1 and FQGNSA for CDR2.

Sequences were derived from cultured CD8+ T cells from PBMCs, sampled from culture after CMV antigen stimulation. The V gene is TRBV7-2 and the J gene is TRBJ2-3; TRBD1 could be the D gene, as 5 bases match. The receptor comes from a human donor in good health (CMV status not recorded). Some clones in this sample may be carry-over from other donors' samples. The CDR3 reads as follows: CASSPWTFSTDTQYF. The DNA sequence is given as TGTGCCAGCAGCCCATGGACATTCAGCACAGATACGCAGTATTTT.